Shown below are 26 T cell receptor beta chains from a single sample sequenced in a study of T cells in tuberculosis. The table came from immunoSEQ multiplex PCR; TCRdb's copy has only in-frame clones and leaves some out. Of thousands of clones in the sample, 95% to 98% were seen once. Time point in this sample: new active TB diagnosis, blood taken before or within 7 days of starting treatment. The specimen comprised PBMCs, sampled at tuberculosis diagnosis. These receptor sequences come from an adult with tuberculosis.

This chain uses TRBV6-1 with TRBJ2-3; TRBD2 agrees at 8 bases. The germline gives CDR1 MNHNS, CDR2 SASEGT. The CDR3 runs 13 residues. Trimming at V came to 8 bases and at J to 4 bases, leaving 5 bases not matched to a gene. The DNA for the CDR3 is TGTGCCAGCCTCCCGGGGGGGTCAGATACGCAGTATTTT. Protein product: CASLPGGSDTQYF.

The V gene is TRBV19, the J gene TRBJ2-2, with TRBD2 matching over 11 bases. There are 14 residues in the CDR3. V was pared by 10 bases and J by 1 base, with 2 bases of the junction left unmatched. CDR1 LNHDA and CDR2 SQIVND come from the germline V gene (reference sequence). The DNA for the CDR3 is TGTGCCATACTAGCGGGAGAGAACACCGGGGAGCTGTTTTTT. This sequence encodes CAILAGENTGELFF. The variable domain in full, completed from reference TRBV19 and TRBJ2-2, reads DGGITQSPKYLFRKEGQNVTLSCEQNLNHDAMYWYRQDPGQGLRLIYYSQIVNDFQKGDIAEGYSVSREKKESFPLTVTSAQKNPTAFYLCAILAGENTGELFFGEGSRLTVL.

The chain combines TRBV27 with TRBJ2-1; TRBD2 might be the D (7 bases). The germline gives CDR1 MNHEY, CDR2 SMNVEV (reference sequence). This CDR3 has 16 residues. The V gene lost 0 bases and the J gene lost 1 base, with 10 bases spanning the gap. CDR3 in amino acids: CASSLSGGPSYNEQFF. The CDR3 nucleotides are TGTGCCAGCAGTTTATCCGGGGGGCCATCCTACAATGAGCAGTTCTTC.

The J gene is TRBJ2-3, the V gene TRBV5-4; perhaps TRBD2 as D (6 bases). Trimming removed 4 bases at V and 3 bases at J, with 9 bases between. Germline CDR1 and CDR2: SGHNT and YYREEE (reference sequence). The CDR3 runs to 13 residues. CDR3 DNA sequence: TGTGCCAGCAGCGGGGGACTTACAGATACGCAGTATTTT. This sequence encodes CASSGGLTDTQYF.

CDR3 bases: TGTGCCAGCAGCTTAGTTCGGACTAGCGCCTACAATGAGCAGTTCTTC. Translated, it gives CASSLVRTSAYNEQFF. The rearrangement links TRBV7-6 to TRBJ2-1; 9 nucleotides align to TRBD2. Germline V gives CDR1 SGHVS, CDR2 FNYEAQ. V gave up 1 base and J gave up 2 bases; unmatched junction bases: 3. CDR3 length: 16 amino acids.

This chain links TRBV27 with TRBJ2-2; maybe TRBD1 (7 bases). The length of the CDR3 is 13 residues. CDR1 is MNHEY, CDR2 SMNVEV, per germline (reference sequence). V lost 7 bases and J 7 bases, leaving 13 bases between the germline ends. CDR3 nucleotide sequence: TGTGCCAGCACCTCAGGGGGGAGCGGGGAGCTGTTTTTT. Protein product: CASTSGGSGELFF.

V is TRBV18 and J is TRBJ2-3, with 7 bases fitting TRBD2. There are 15 residues in the CDR3. From germline, CDR1 is KGHSH and CDR2 LQKENI. After removal of 0 bases from V and 3 bases from J, the junction contained 3 bases not matched to a gene. The CDR3 DNA is TGTGCCAGCTCACCACCGGGGGAGGGAACAGATACGCAGTATTTT. Amino acids: CASSPPGEGTDTQYF.

V usage is TRBV29-1 and J usage is TRBJ2-5, with 7 nucleotides matching TRBD1. V was pared by 4 bases and J by 4 bases, with 3 bases of the junction left unmatched. The CDR3 is made up of 12 amino acids. CDR1 is SQVTM and CDR2 is ANQGSEA in the germline V gene. CDR3 loop: CSVGQGRETQYF. DNA of the CDR3: TGCAGCGTTGGACAGGGTAGAGAGACCCAGTACTTC.

The chain combines TRBV30 with TRBJ2-1, with D possibly matching TRBD2 (5 bases). The V and J ends lost 1 base and 13 bases respectively, with 8 bases between them. The CDR3 is 10 residues long. Germline V gives CDR1 GTSNPN, CDR2 SVGIG (reference sequence). Here the CDR3 reads CAWSAREQFF. DNA of the CDR3: TGTGCCTGGAGTGCCCGGGAACAGTTCTTC.

A few counts support this clone. This chain uses TRBV7-2 with TRBJ1-3; 7 bases match TRBD1. The CDR3 totals 14 residues. V lost 7 bases and J lost 6; bases outside the gene matches: 9. CDR1 and CDR2 from the germline V gene are SGHTA and FQGNSA. The CDR3 sequence is CASTRDREENTIYF. CDR3 bases: TGTGCCAGCACCAGAGACAGGGAAGAAAACACCATATATTTT.

The chain has TRBV30 and TRBJ2-7, with 9 nucleotides matching TRBD1. The trim removed 3 bases at V and 2 bases at J, leaving 8 bases unmatched. From germline, CDR1 is GTSNPN and CDR2 SVGIG (reference sequence). This CDR3 contains 15 residues. CDR3 bases: TGTGCCTGGAGGGGACGGGACAGGGTAACCTACGAGCAGTACTTC. Amino acid sequence: CAWRGRDRVTYEQYF.

This chain links TRBV27 with TRBJ2-5, with D unresolved. Germline values: CDR1 MNHEY, CDR2 SMNVEV (reference sequence). Trimming left V 6 bases short and J 6 bases short, with 20 bases between. This CDR3 region has 15 residues. CDR3 loop: CASSTLVSYEKTQYF. CDR3 sequence (DNA): TGTGCCAGCAGCACCCTTGTGTCCTACGAAAAGACCCAGTACTTC.

This CDR3 is CASSLAQDNYGYTF. DNA of the CDR3: TGCGCCAGCAGCTTGGCACAGGATAACTATGGCTACACCTTC. The chain couples TRBV5-1 to TRBJ1-2, with a tentative D call TRBD1 (5 bases). Between the trimmed V and J ends, which lost 0 bases and 1 base, there was a span of 7 bases. CDR3 length: 14 residues. Germline CDR1 is SGHRS and CDR2 is YFSETQ. Full variable domain (outside the CDR3, taken from reference TRBV5-1 and TRBJ1-2): KAGVTQTPRYLIKTRGQQVTLSCSPISGHRSVSWYQQTPGQGLQFLFEYFSETQRNKGNFPGRFSGRQFSNSRSEMNVSTLELGDSALYLCASSLAQDNYGYTFGSGTRLTVV.

The genes are TRBV10-3 and TRBJ2-1, with 10 bases identical to TRBD2. The CDR3 length is 17 residues. Trimming at V came to 4 bases and at J to 1 base, leaving 7 bases not matched to a gene. Germline V gene data show CDR1 as ENHRY and CDR2 as SYGVKD. This CDR3 reads CAISGGGLAVSYNEQFF. The CDR3 coding sequence is TGTGCCATCAGTGGCGGAGGACTAGCGGTTTCCTACAATGAGCAGTTCTTC.

V is TRBV5-1 and J is TRBJ1-5, with TRBD1 matching over 8 bases. V lost 4 bases and J lost 5; bases outside the gene matches: 2. The CDR3 runs to 13 residues. Germline CDR1 and CDR2: SGHRS and YFSETQ. The CDR3 sequence is CASSLTGDQPQHF. Here the CDR3 DNA reads TGCGCCAGCAGCCTGACAGGGGATCAGCCCCAGCATTTT.

The CDR3 DNA reads as TGTGCCAGTAGAACTAGCGGCCCCACAGATACGCAGTATTTT. This gives the protein CASRTSGPTDTQYF. The rearrangement links TRBV19 to TRBJ2-3; 8 bases are a match to TRBD2. V was clipped by 6 bases and J by 2 bases; unmatched bases: 4. The V gene's germline CDR1 is LNHDA and CDR2 SQIVND (reference sequence). This CDR3 region has 14 residues.

The genes are TRBV5-1 and TRBJ2-3, with 7 bases aligning to TRBD1. V trimming: 2 bases; J trimming: 4 bases; junction bases outside the gene matches: 4. Germline V gives CDR1 SGHRS, CDR2 YFSETQ. This CDR3 is 14 amino acids long. CDR3 amino acids: CASSLQQGPDTQYF. The CDR3 nucleotides are TGCGCCAGCAGCTTACAACAGGGGCCAGATACGCAGTATTTT.

The CDR3 spells CASGPSTGTSTDTQYF. Written as DNA, the CDR3 is TGTGCTAGTGGTCCCTCAACCGGGACTAGCACAGATACGCAGTATTTT. The genes are TRBV12-5 and TRBJ2-3, with D perhaps matching TRBD2 (6 bases). Germline CDR1 and CDR2: LGHNT and FRNRAP. V was shortened by 5 bases and J by 0 bases, with 15 bases between the two germline ends. The CDR3 contains 16 residues.

This clone was recorded once. V gene TRBV5-1 combines with J gene TRBJ2-7; TRBD1 agrees at 9 bases. This CDR3 has 15 residues. Germline CDR1 SGHRS, CDR2 YFSETQ. J lost 5 bases, V lost 4 bases, and 10 bases had no gene match. This CDR3 is CASSGPGQGPDEQYF. CDR3 nucleotide sequence: TGCGCCAGCAGCGGGCCGGGACAGGGTCCGGACGAGCAGTACTTC. The full variable domain, completed using reference TRBV5-1 and TRBJ2-7, is KAGVTQTPRYLIKTRGQQVTLSCSPISGHRSVSWYQQTPGQGLQFLFEYFSETQRNKGNFPGRFSGRQFSNSRSEMNVSTLELGDSALYLCASSGPGQGPDEQYFGPGTRLTVT.

V gene TRBV19 combines with J gene TRBJ2-7; 7 bases agree with TRBD1. Germline trimming cut 5 bases from V and 7 bases from J; bases unmatched to any gene: 11. There are 14 residues in the CDR3. The germline V gene has CDR1 LNHDA and CDR2 SQIVND (reference sequence). The CDR3 here is CASSPYQGVREQYF. CDR3 in DNA: TGTGCCAGTAGTCCTTATCAGGGGGTGAGGGAGCAGTACTTC. The complete variable domain, with remaining parts taken from reference TRBV19 and TRBJ2-7, reads DGGITQSPKYLFRKEGQNVTLSCEQNLNHDAMYWYRQDPGQGLRLIYYSQIVNDFQKGDIAEGYSVSREKKESFPLTVTSAQKNPTAFYLCASSPYQGVREQYFGPGTRLTVT.

V gene TRBV18 combines with J gene TRBJ1-1; TRBD1 matches 9 bases. The CDR3 covers 17 residues. CDR1 and CDR2 (germline): KGHSH, LQKENI. V lost 0 bases and J lost 0; bases outside the gene matches: 5. Written as DNA, the CDR3 is TGTGCCAGCTCACCACCAGGGACAGGGCTAATGAACACTGAAGCTTTCTTT. Translating it yields CASSPPGTGLMNTEAFF. The variable domain in full, with the rest retrieved from reference TRBV18 and TRBJ1-1, is NAGVMQNPRHLVRRRGQEARLRCSPMKGHSHVYWYRQLPEEGLKFMVYLQKENIIDESGMPKERFSAEFPKEGPSILRIQQVVRGDSAAYFCASSPPGTGLMNTEAFFGQGTRLTVV.

V usage is TRBV11-3 and J usage is TRBJ2-7, with TRBD2 identical over 10 bases. This CDR3 has 15 residues. CDR1 and CDR2 from the germline V gene are SGHNT and YENEEA. The ends lost 8 bases at V and 7 bases at J; junction bases unmatched: 14. The CDR3 DNA follows: TGTGCCAGCCCCCTTTTAGCGGGAGGCCGAGTAGAGCAGTACTTC. Translation: CASPLLAGGRVEQYF.

CDR3 nucleotides: TGTGCCAGCAGGAAGTGGGACAGACGAAATGAGCAGTTCTTC. Residues: CASRKWDRRNEQFF. V usage is TRBV27 and J usage is TRBJ2-1, with TRBD1 matching 7 bases. This CDR3 contains 14 residues. Germline trimming cut 6 bases from V and 7 bases from J; bases unmatched to any gene: 9. Germline CDR1 and CDR2: MNHEY and SMNVEV (reference sequence).

This chain connects TRBV5-4 to TRBJ2-7; 11 nucleotides line up with TRBD2. CDR3 length: 16 residues. V lost 4 bases, J lost 2 bases, and 8 bases stayed unmatched. CDR1 is SGHNT, CDR2 YYREEE, per germline (reference sequence). CDR3 loop: CASSPRGTSGPYEQYF. Written as DNA, the CDR3 is TGTGCCAGCAGCCCCCGTGGGACTAGCGGACCCTACGAGCAGTACTTC. Using reference TRBV5-4 and TRBJ2-7 for the parts outside the CDR3, the full variable domain is ETGVTQSPTHLIKTRGQQVTLRCSSQSGHNTVSWYQQALGQGPQFIFQYYREEENGRGNFPPRFSGLQFPNYSSELNVNALELDDSALYLCASSPRGTSGPYEQYFGPGTRLTVT.

V and J are TRBV19 and TRBJ2-5, with 7 bases lining up with TRBD1. Per germline, CDR1 LNHDA and CDR2 SQIVND (reference sequence). The CDR3 loop spans 19 amino acids. V trimming: 0 bases; J trimming: 2 bases; junction bases outside the gene matches: 15. The DNA of the CDR3 is TGTGCCAGTAGTATAGAAGGGGGCTCGCGACCTATAGGGCAAGAGACCCAGTACTTC. This sequence encodes CASSIEGGSRPIGQETQYF. Based on the CDR3 plus reference TRBV19 and TRBJ2-5, the full variable domain is DGGITQSPKYLFRKEGQNVTLSCEQNLNHDAMYWYRQDPGQGLRLIYYSQIVNDFQKGDIAEGYSVSREKKESFPLTVTSAQKNPTAFYLCASSIEGGSRPIGQETQYFGPGTRLLVL.

The rearrangement uses TRBV30 and TRBJ1-5; 7 bases fit TRBD1. The CDR3 runs 13 residues. Germline CDR1 is GTSNPN and CDR2 is SVGIG (reference sequence). With 3 bases clipped from V and 5 bases from J, the junction kept 4 bases outside the gene matches. The CDR3 loop reads CAWSLTGDQPQHF. In DNA, the CDR3 is TGTGCCTGGAGCCTCACAGGGGATCAGCCCCAGCATTTT.